The 19 T cell receptor beta chains presented below share a single source sample, sequenced in a study of cytomegalovirus exposure and HLA in healthy donors. 60 Vbeta and 13 Jbeta primers were used in PCR. Profiling relied on immunoSEQ multiplex PCR, and the TCRdb table lists in-frame clones only, not all of them. Among some 96,000 clones, 64% were seen once, and the ten largest hold under 4%. The sequencing sample was made of PBMCs. These TCRs come from a man in his fifties or sixties in good health and CMV-seronegative.

The genes are TRBV2 and TRBJ2-5, with a tentative D call TRBD2 (6 bases). Germline CDR1 SNHLY, CDR2 FYNNEI. Trimming left V 3 bases short and J 4 bases short, with 12 bases between. The CDR3 length is 14 residues. The CDR3 nucleotides are TGTGCCAGCAGTGAGGAGGGGTCCGGAGAGACCCAGTACTTC. It yields the protein CASSEEGSGETQYF.

The chain carries TRBV19 and TRBJ2-2; 7 bases align to TRBD2. V lost 8 bases to trimming and J lost 6 bases; unmatched junction nucleotides: 3. The length of the CDR3 is 12 residues. Looked up from germline, CDR1 is LNHDA and CDR2 is SQIVND (reference sequence). This chain's CDR3 is CASGGVSGELFF. The CDR3 nucleotides read TGTGCCAGTGGGGGGGTTTCCGGGGAGCTGTTTTTT. Based on the CDR3 plus reference TRBV19 and TRBJ2-2, the full variable domain is DGGITQSPKYLFRKEGQNVTLSCEQNLNHDAMYWYRQDPGQGLRLIYYSQIVNDFQKGDIAEGYSVSREKKESFPLTVTSAQKNPTAFYLCASGGVSGELFFGEGSRLTVL.

In its sample, this clone was seen a few times. Additional DNA sequences in this sample encode the identical CDR3. The genes are TRBV2 and TRBJ1-5; 7 bases agree with TRBD1. CDR3 length equals 14 residues. Germline V gene lookup returns CDR1 SNHLY and CDR2 FYNNEI. V was clipped by 0 bases and J by 7 bases; unmatched bases: 3. The CDR3 sequence is CASSEATGNQPQHF. In DNA, the CDR3 is TGTGCCAGCAGTGAAGCGACAGGGAACCAGCCCCAGCATTTT.

A few counts support this clone. This chain joins TRBV28 and TRBJ2-1, with 16 bases matching TRBD2. V lost 5 bases to trimming and J lost 9 bases; unmatched junction nucleotides: 7. The CDR3 has 16 amino acids. Germline V gives CDR1 MDHEN, CDR2 SYDVKM. The CDR3 protein is CASSKGTSGGASEQFF. The CDR3, as DNA: TGTGCCAGCAGTAAGGGGACTAGCGGGGGGGCCAGTGAGCAGTTCTTC. The full variable domain, its missing parts supplied by reference TRBV28 and TRBJ2-1, is DVKVTQSSRYLVKRTGEKVFLECVQDMDHENMFWYRQDPGLGLRLIYFSYDVKMKEKGDIPEGYSVSREKKERFSLILESASTNQTSMYLCASSKGTSGGASEQFFGPGTRLTVL.

The J gene is TRBJ2-5, the V gene TRBV27; 14 bases line up with TRBD2. With 1 base clipped from V and 1 base from J, the junction kept 8 bases outside the gene matches. CDR1 MNHEY and CDR2 SMNVEV come from the germline V gene (reference sequence). The CDR3 consists of 19 residues. The CDR3 loop reads CASSLFRGTSGSGQETQYF. The CDR3 DNA is TGTGCCAGCAGTTTATTTAGGGGGACTAGCGGGAGTGGCCAAGAGACCCAGTACTTC.

This chain uses TRBV2 with TRBJ2-6, with TRBD1 matching 11 bases. The V gene end was trimmed by 7 bases and the J gene end by 2 bases; junction bases not matched to a gene: 4. The CDR3 extends over 16 amino acids. CDR1 is SNHLY, CDR2 FYNNEI, per germline. This CDR3 is CASKTDRGPGANVLTF. CDR3 nucleotides: TGTGCCAGCAAAACGGACAGGGGGCCTGGGGCCAACGTCCTGACTTTC.

This chain links TRBV6-4 with TRBJ1-5; tentatively, D is TRBD1 (6 bases). CDR1 MRHNA and CDR2 SNTAGT come from the germline V gene. The V and J ends lost 6 bases and 2 bases respectively, with 17 bases between them. The CDR3 sequence is 16 residues long. Here the CDR3 DNA reads TGTGCCAGCAGGGATAAAACAGGGATGGGCAATCAGCCCCAGCATTTT. Translating gives CASRDKTGMGNQPQHF.

The chain combines TRBV9 with TRBJ2-3, with 15 bases identical to TRBD2. V lost 3 bases to trimming and J lost 1 base; unmatched junction nucleotides: 9. The germline gives CDR1 SGDLS, CDR2 YYNGEE. This CDR3 contains 19 residues. CDR3 nucleotide sequence: TGTGCCAGCAGCGACCGGACTAGCGGGGGGGGGACGGGCACAGATACGCAGTATTTT. Translating gives CASSDRTSGGGTGTDTQYF. The whole variable domain, remainder taken from reference TRBV9 and TRBJ2-3, is DSGVTQTPKHLITATGQRVTLRCSPRSGDLSVYWYQQSLDQGLQFLIQYYNGEERAKGNILERFSAQQFPDLHSELNLSSLELGDSALYFCASSDRTSGGGTGTDTQYFGPGTRLTVL.

The rearrangement links TRBV14 to TRBJ1-1; the match to TRBD1 covers 7 bases. Germline CDR1 reads SGHDN; CDR2 reads FVKESK. Trimming took 3 bases from V and 2 from J; bases not matched to a gene: 9. This CDR3 region has 16 residues. CDR3 sequence (DNA): TGTGCCAGCAGCCACCCCGGACAGGTACCCAACACTGAAGCTTTCTTT. It encodes CASSHPGQVPNTEAFF.

The rearrangement joins TRBV9 to TRBJ1-6; D unresolved. Looked up from germline, CDR1 is SGDLS and CDR2 is YYNGEE. The CDR3 length is 14 residues. The V end lost 4 bases, the J end lost 7 bases, and 12 bases lay between the germline ends. CDR3 DNA: TGTGCCAGCAGCCTTAAAACACAAAATTCACCCCTCCACTTT. It is translated as CASSLKTQNSPLHF.

CDR3 sequence reads: CASRGGLAGTDTQYF. DNA of the CDR3: TGTGCCAGCAGAGGGGGACTAGCGGGCACAGATACGCAGTATTTT. The chain joins TRBV2 to TRBJ2-3, with TRBD2 matching 11 bases. The trim removed 6 bases at V and 1 base at J, leaving 3 bases unmatched. Germline CDR1 SNHLY, CDR2 FYNNEI. The CDR3 contains 15 residues.

The V and J genes are TRBV5-1 and TRBJ2-1; 11 bases match TRBD1. CDR1 and CDR2 from the germline V gene are SGHRS and YFSETQ. The CDR3 covers 15 residues. The V segment lost 2 bases and the J segment 7 bases; nucleotides outside the gene matches: 5. In DNA, the CDR3 is TGCGCCAGCAGCTTAGGACAGGGGGCGCATAATGAGCAGTTCTTC. Translated, it gives CASSLGQGAHNEQFF.

The CDR3: CASSSTGTSRTDTQYF. The CDR3 DNA is TGTGCCAGCAGCTCGACCGGGACTAGCCGCACAGATACGCAGTATTTT. The chain employs TRBV5-6 and TRBJ2-3; 9 bases map to TRBD2. CDR1 is SGHDT, CDR2 YYEEEE, per germline. The length of the CDR3 is 16 residues. V gave up 3 bases and J gave up 1 base; unmatched junction bases: 6.

The chain couples TRBV2 to TRBJ2-5; D is ambiguous. The V gene's germline CDR1 is SNHLY and CDR2 FYNNEI. This CDR3 is 11 amino acids long. Trimming left V 4 bases short and J 3 bases short, with 3 bases between. CDR3 sequence reads: CASSVEETQYF. The DNA for the CDR3 is TGTGCCAGCAGTGTCGAAGAGACCCAGTACTTC.

Notes on this clone: The same CDR3 arises from other DNA sequences in this sample as well. This chain connects TRBV7-9 to TRBJ1-1, with D possibly being TRBD1 (5 bases). V dropped 1 base and J dropped 1 base, with 7 bases sitting between them. Germline V CDR1 and CDR2: SEHNR, FQNEAQ (reference sequence). CDR3 length: 14 residues. CDR3 DNA sequence: TGTGCCAGCAGCTTAGGACAGACGAACACTGAAGCTTTCTTT. It translates to CASSLGQTNTEAFF.

This clone has only a few counts. The chain recombines TRBV18 with TRBJ2-3; 7 positions match TRBD2. J was trimmed by 3 bases and V by 6 bases; bases with no gene match: 6. Looked up from germline, CDR1 is KGHSH and CDR2 is LQKENI. This CDR3 has 14 residues. The chain's CDR3 is CASSPTSKTDTQYF. CDR3 in DNA: TGTGCCAGCTCTCCGACTAGCAAGACAGATACGCAGTATTTT.

J is TRBJ1-1 and V is TRBV5-1; D is ambiguous. Germline V gene data show CDR1 as SGHRS and CDR2 as YFSETQ. The CDR3 is 13 amino acids. V was clipped by 4 bases and J by 2 bases, with 9 bases between them. CDR3 sequence: CASSPTRNTEAFF. In DNA form, the CDR3 reads TGCGCCAGCAGCCCCACAAGAAACACTGAAGCTTTCTTT.

This clone appeared a few times. The V and J genes are TRBV11-2 and TRBJ2-5; TRBD1 might be the D (5 bases). The CDR3 has 16 residues. Germline CDR1 and CDR2: SGHAT and FQNNGV. The germline V and J ends were trimmed by 0 bases and 4 bases, with 15 bases remaining between them. CDR3 loop: CASSLDPGRGAETQYF. The CDR3, as DNA: TGTGCCAGCAGCTTAGACCCTGGAAGGGGTGCAGAGACCCAGTACTTC.

The V and J genes are TRBV7-9 and TRBJ2-1; D might be TRBD1 (6 bases). Germline V gene data show CDR1 as SEHNR and CDR2 as FQNEAQ (reference sequence). This CDR3 region has 15 residues. The CDR3 sequence: CSIRKGQSSYNEQFF. The CDR3 DNA reads TGTTCCATCCGAAAAGGACAGAGCTCCTACAATGAGCAGTTCTTC.